Following are 13 T cell receptor beta chains from one sample sequenced in a study of cytomegalovirus exposure and HLA in healthy donors. PCR involved 60 Vbeta and 13 Jbeta primers. The protocol was immunoSEQ multiplex PCR, while the TCRdb copy is restricted to in-frame clones and leaves out a portion. The table shows more than 120,000 clones, with 80% to 85% occurring only once. The source material was PBMCs. These receptors originate from a woman aged 30 to 39 in good health and CMV-seronegative.

The J gene is TRBJ1-2, the V gene TRBV9; no definite D call. V lost 2 bases and J lost 6, with 11 bases in between. CDR1 and CDR2 from the germline V gene are SGDLS and YYNGEE. This CDR3 contains 13 residues. The CDR3 nucleotides read TGTGCCAGCAGCGTCACAGAGGAGGATGGCTACACCTTC. It codes for CASSVTEEDGYTF.

The V call is TRBV18, the J call TRBJ2-7, with 8 positions matching TRBD1. Germline lookup yields CDR1 KGHSH and CDR2 LQKENI. Germline trimming cut 6 bases from V and 6 bases from J; bases unmatched to any gene: 10. This CDR3 is 14 amino acids long. CDR3 residues: CASSRPIRGREQYF. CDR3 bases: TGTGCCAGCTCCCGACCTATCAGGGGGCGCGAGCAGTACTTC. The full variable domain, its missing parts supplied by reference TRBV18 and TRBJ2-7, is NAGVMQNPRHLVRRRGQEARLRCSPMKGHSHVYWYRQLPEEGLKFMVYLQKENIIDESGMPKERFSAEFPKEGPSILRIQQVVRGDSAAYFCASSRPIRGREQYFGPGTRLTVT.

The chain combines TRBV15 with TRBJ2-2, with a weak D call TRBD1 (6 bases). CDR3 size: 15 residues. In germline, CDR1 is LNHNV, CDR2 YYDKDF (reference sequence). V was trimmed by 3 bases and J by 5 bases, leaving 13 bases between them. The chain's CDR3 is CATSSRDTITGELFF. For the CDR3, the DNA is TGTGCCACCAGCAGCCGGGACACCATTACCGGGGAGCTGTTTTTT.

The V call is TRBV4-1, the J call TRBJ1-2; D possibly corresponds to TRBD1 (6 bases). Trimming shortened V by 4 bases and J by 1 base, and 22 bases separated the two germline ends. The CDR3 length is 18 residues. Germline CDR1 MGHRA, CDR2 YSYEKL. The CDR3 is CASSLSFWQGYLNYGYTF. CDR3 bases: TGCGCCAGCAGCCTCTCCTTTTGGCAGGGGTACCTTAACTATGGCTACACCTTC.

This CDR3 reads CASSLRTGAGGGYTF. CDR3 DNA: TGTGCCAGCAGTTTAAGGACAGGGGCTGGTGGTGGCTACACCTTC. The chain employs TRBV28 and TRBJ1-2; 9 bases fit TRBD1. J lost 7 bases, V lost 2 bases, and 8 bases had no gene match. The CDR3 spans 15 residues. The germline V gene has CDR1 MDHEN and CDR2 SYDVKM.

J is TRBJ2-5 and V is TRBV27; D is unclear. The DNA end lines up better with TRBJ2-7; the J call may be wrong. Germline CDR1 MNHEY, CDR2 SMNVEV (reference sequence). CDR3 length: 13 amino acids. CDR3 region: CASSLTSSYEQYF. The CDR3 DNA reads as TGTGCCAGCAGTTTAACGAGCTCCTACGAGCAGTACTTC.

V and J are TRBV5-1 and TRBJ2-3; 11 nucleotides agree with TRBD2. With V trimmed by 1 base and J by 0 bases, 1 base remained unmatched. The CDR3 runs to 16 residues. Germline CDR1 is SGHRS and CDR2 is YFSETQ. DNA for the CDR3: TGCGCCAGCAGCTTGAGACTAGCGGGGAGCACAGATACGCAGTATTTT. Protein sequence: CASSLRLAGSTDTQYF.

V and J are TRBV14 and TRBJ2-3; 12 bases are a match to TRBD2. V lost 3 bases to trimming and J lost 5 bases; unmatched junction nucleotides: 6. There are 16 residues in the CDR3. Germline V gives CDR1 SGHDN, CDR2 FVKESK. CDR3: CASSHVRLAGEDTQYF. The CDR3 coding sequence is TGTGCCAGCAGCCACGTCCGACTAGCGGGAGAAGATACGCAGTATTTT.

The J gene is TRBJ2-5, the V gene TRBV4-1; 15 bases match TRBD2. The CDR3 sequence is 18 residues long. V gave up 3 bases and J gave up 4 bases; unmatched junction bases: 9. The germline V gene has CDR1 MGHRA and CDR2 YSYEKL. The CDR3 reads CASSQTNMGLAGGETQYF. The CDR3 DNA follows: TGCGCCAGCAGCCAGACCAACATGGGACTAGCGGGGGGAGAGACCCAGTACTTC.

This clone was observed a few times. The J gene is TRBJ2-7, the V gene TRBV2, with 9 bases identical to TRBD1. V lost 7 bases to trimming and J lost 1 base; unmatched junction nucleotides: 5. The CDR3 totals 14 residues. Germline loops: CDR1 SNHLY, CDR2 FYNNEI. Written as DNA, the CDR3 is TGTGCCAGCAAACCGGGACAGGGTTCCTACGAGCAGTACTTC. Amino acid sequence: CASKPGQGSYEQYF.

This clone was picked up one time. The rearrangement uses TRBV6-1 and TRBJ2-5, with D tentatively TRBD1 (6 bases). With the DNA end fitting TRBJ2-7 better, the J assignment may be wrong. Germline V gives CDR1 MNHNS, CDR2 SASEGT. The CDR3 runs 12 residues. The CDR3 DNA reads TGTGCCAGCAGTTTAGGGGGCTACGAGCAGTACTTC. It encodes CASSLGGYEQYF.

The chain employs TRBV9 and TRBJ2-7, with D tentatively TRBD2 (6 bases). CDR1 is SGDLS and CDR2 is YYNGEE in the germline V gene. V lost 2 bases to trimming and J lost 2 bases, with 11 bases between them. CDR3 length: 14 amino acids. Here the CDR3 reads CASSVAGRTYEQYF. The DNA for the CDR3 is TGTGCCAGCAGCGTGGCGGGGAGAACCTACGAGCAGTACTTC.

The CDR3 region is CSVVSNRNTEAFF. CDR3 in DNA: TGCAGCGTTGTGTCGAACAGGAACACTGAAGCTTTCTTT. V and J are TRBV29-1 and TRBJ1-1; no firm D call. V was cut by 4 bases and J by 1 base, with 10 bases left in between. The CDR3 is made up of 13 amino acids. CDR1 and CDR2 from the germline V gene are SQVTM and ANQGSEA.